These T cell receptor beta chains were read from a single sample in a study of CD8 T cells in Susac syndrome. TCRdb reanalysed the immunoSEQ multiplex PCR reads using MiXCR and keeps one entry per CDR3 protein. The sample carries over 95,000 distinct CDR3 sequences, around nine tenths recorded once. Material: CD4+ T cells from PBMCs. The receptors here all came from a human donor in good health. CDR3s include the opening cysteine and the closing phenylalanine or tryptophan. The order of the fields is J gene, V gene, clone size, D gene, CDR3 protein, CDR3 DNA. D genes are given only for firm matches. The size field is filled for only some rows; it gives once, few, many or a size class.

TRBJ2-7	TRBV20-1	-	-	CSARYPKDRTYEQYF	TGCAGTGCTAGGTACCCGAAAGACAGAACCTACGAGCAGTACTTC
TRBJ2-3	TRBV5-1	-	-	CASSLEDTQYF	TGCGCCAGCAGCTTGGAAGATACGCAGTATTTT
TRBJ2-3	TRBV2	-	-	CASSGTEDTQYF	TGTGCCAGCAGTGGGACAGAAGATACGCAGTATTTT
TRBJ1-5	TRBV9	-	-	CASSPRASNQPQHF	TGTGCCAGCAGCCCCCGGGCCAGCAATCAGCCCCAGCATTTT
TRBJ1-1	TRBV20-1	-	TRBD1	CSARPDRGPTEAFF	TGCAGTGCTAGACCGGACAGGGGGCCGACTGAAGCTTTCTTT
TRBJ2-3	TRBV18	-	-	CASSRLGHADTQYF	TGTGCCAGCTCACGTCTCGGGCACGCAGATACGCAGTATTTT
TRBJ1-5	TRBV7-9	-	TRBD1	CASSSDRQGNQPQHF	TGTGCCAGCAGCTCCGATCGACAGGGGAATCAGCCCCAGCATTTT
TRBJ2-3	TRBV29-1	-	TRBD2	CSVPIQRGLAGGGTDTQYF	TGCAGCGTGCCCATTCAGCGCGGGCTAGCGGGGGGAGGCACAGATACGCAGTATTTT
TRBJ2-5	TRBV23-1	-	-	CASSQPDSRSPPQQETQYF	TGCGCCAGCAGTCAACCCGACAGCAGGTCCCCCCCCCAACAAGAGACCCAGTACTTC
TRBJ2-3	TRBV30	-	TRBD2	CAWSVQRTSGSTDTQYF	TGTGCCTGGAGTGTACAGAGGACTAGCGGGAGCACAGATACGCAGTATTTT
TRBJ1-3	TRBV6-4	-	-	CASSDGLAIYF	TGTGCCAGCAGTGACGGGCTCGCCATATATTTT
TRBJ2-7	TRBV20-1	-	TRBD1	CSARIGGQYSYEQYF	TGCAGTGCTAGGATTGGGGGACAGTACTCCTACGAGCAGTACTTC
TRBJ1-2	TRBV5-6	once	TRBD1	CASSQWTGGDYGYTF	TGTGCCAGCAGCCAATGGACAGGGGGCGACTATGGCTACACCTTC
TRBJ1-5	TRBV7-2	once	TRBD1	CASTRQGDQPQHF	TGTGCCAGCACCCGACAGGGCGATCAGCCCCAGCATTTT
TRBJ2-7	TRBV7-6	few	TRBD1	CASSFGTGAYEQYF	TGTGCCAGCAGCTTTGGGACAGGCGCATACGAGCAGTACTTC
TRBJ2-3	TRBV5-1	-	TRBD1	CASSPGDRGPHTDTQYF	TGCGCCAGCAGCCCCGGGGACAGGGGGCCCCACACAGATACGCAGTATTTT
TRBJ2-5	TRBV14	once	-	CASSQGLTQYF	TGTGCCAGCAGCCAGGGGTTGACCCAGTACTTC
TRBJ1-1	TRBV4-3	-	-	CASSQDQTLWTEAFF	TGCGCCAGCAGCCAAGACCAGACTCTATGGACTGAAGCTTTCTTT
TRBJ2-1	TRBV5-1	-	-	CASSLGGGNYNEQFF	TGCGCCAGCAGCTTAGGAGGGGGCAACTACAATGAGCAGTTCTTC
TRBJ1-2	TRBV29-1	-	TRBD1	CSVAQGDAGYTF	TGCAGCGTTGCACAGGGGGACGCTGGCTACACCTTC
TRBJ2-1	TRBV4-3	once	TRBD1	CASSQEGLGQGYNEQFF	TGCGCCAGCAGCCAAGAAGGTCTGGGACAGGGCTACAATGAGCAGTTCTTC
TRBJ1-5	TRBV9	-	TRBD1	CASSATGTQPQHF	TGTGCCAGCAGCGCGACAGGGACCCAGCCCCAGCATTTT
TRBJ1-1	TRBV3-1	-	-	CASSQVWDGGTEAFF	TGTGCCAGCAGCCAAGTGTGGGACGGCGGCACTGAAGCTTTCTTT
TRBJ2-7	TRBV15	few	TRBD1	CATSGWTGGYEQYF	TGTGCCACCAGCGGCTGGACAGGGGGCTACGAGCAGTACTTC
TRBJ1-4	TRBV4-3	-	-	CASSLTPTANYEKLFF	TGCGCCAGCAGCTTGACCCCGACAGCTAACTATGAAAAACTGTTTTTT
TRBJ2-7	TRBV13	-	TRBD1	CASSWRPGTGKGTYEQYF	TGTGCCAGCAGCTGGCGTCCCGGGACAGGGAAAGGGACCTACGAGCAGTACTTC
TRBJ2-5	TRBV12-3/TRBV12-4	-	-	CASSLPRGETQYF	TGTGCCAGCAGTTTACCAAGGGGAGAGACCCAGTACTTC
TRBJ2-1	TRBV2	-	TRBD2	CASSLLAGEPPGFF	TGTGCCAGCAGTTTACTAGCGGGGGAACCACCGGGGTTCTTC
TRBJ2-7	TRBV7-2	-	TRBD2	CASSLNLAGVGEQYF	TGTGCCAGCAGCTTAAATTTAGCGGGAGTGGGAGAGCAGTACTTC
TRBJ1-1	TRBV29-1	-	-	CSVLTTEAFF	TGCAGCGTTCTTACGACTGAAGCTTTCTTT
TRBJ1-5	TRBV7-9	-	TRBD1	CASSPGTGNDYQPQHF	TGTGCCAGCTCACCCGGGACAGGGAACGACTATCAGCCCCAGCATTTT
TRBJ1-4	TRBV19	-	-	CASRLSGSGEKLFF	TGTGCCAGTAGGCTATCCGGGTCGGGTGAAAAACTGTTTTTT
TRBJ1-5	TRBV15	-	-	CATSRQGPQPQHF	TGTGCCACCAGCAGACAGGGCCCCCAGCCCCAGCATTTT
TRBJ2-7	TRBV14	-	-	CASSQRYYEQYF	TGTGCCAGCAGCCAGCGATATTACGAGCAGTACTTC
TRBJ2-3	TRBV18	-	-	CASSPPAGAFTDTQYF	TGTGCCAGCTCACCACCTGCAGGGGCATTCACAGATACGCAGTATTTT
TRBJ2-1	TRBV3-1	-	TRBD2	CASSRRELAGGEQFF	TGTGCCAGCAGCAGAAGGGAACTAGCGGGAGGGGAGCAGTTCTTC
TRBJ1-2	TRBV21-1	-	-	CASSKDGDRGRHGYTF	TGTGCCAGCAGCAAAGATGGGGACAGGGGGCGCCATGGCTACACCTTC
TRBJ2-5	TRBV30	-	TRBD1	CAWLGQYRETQYF	TGTGCCTGGCTGGGACAGTATAGAGAGACCCAGTACTTC
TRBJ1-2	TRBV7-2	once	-	CASSLSERSYGYTF	TGTGCCAGCAGCTTATCCGAGAGGAGCTATGGCTACACCTTC
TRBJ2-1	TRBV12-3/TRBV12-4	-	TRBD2	CASSLLAGGYNEQFF	TGTGCCAGCAGTTTATTAGCGGGGGGATACAATGAGCAGTTCTTC
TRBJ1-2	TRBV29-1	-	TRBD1	CSGGQGANYGYTF	TGCAGCGGGGGACAGGGGGCTAACTATGGCTACACCTTC
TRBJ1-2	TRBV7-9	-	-	CASSSGGTFYGYTF	TGTGCCAGCAGCTCCGGCGGCACCTTCTATGGCTACACCTTC
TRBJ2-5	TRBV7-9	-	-	CASSQIRDQETQYF	TGTGCCAGCAGCCAAATCCGGGACCAAGAGACCCAGTACTTC
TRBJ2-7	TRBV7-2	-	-	CASSLVGDPYEQYF	TGTGCCAGCAGCTTAGTGGGGGACCCCTACGAGCAGTACTTC
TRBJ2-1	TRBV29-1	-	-	CSVLTGGGITNEQFF	TGCAGCGTGCTTACTGGCGGAGGGATTACCAATGAGCAGTTCTTC
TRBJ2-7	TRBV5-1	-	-	CASSLRGGRNEQYF	TGCGCCAGCAGCTTGAGAGGGGGGAGGAACGAGCAGTACTTC
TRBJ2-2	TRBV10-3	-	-	CAIKAENTGELFF	TGTGCCATCAAGGCAGAGAACACCGGGGAGCTGTTTTTT
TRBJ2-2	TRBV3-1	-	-	CASSSFQKAGQRNTGELFF	TGTGCCAGCAGCTCCTTCCAAAAGGCGGGACAGAGGAACACCGGGGAGCTGTTTTTT
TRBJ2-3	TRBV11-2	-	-	CACGGARGRTDTQYF	TGTGCCTGTGGGGGGGCCCGGGGGCGCACAGATACGCAGTATTTT
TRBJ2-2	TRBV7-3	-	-	CASSAGLGSTGELFF	TGTGCCAGCAGCGCGGGATTAGGGAGCACCGGGGAGCTGTTTTTT